This T cell receptor beta chain was sequenced in a study of T cells in Graves' hyperthyroidism and ophthalmopathy. RNA transcripts gave rise to amplified TCR beta CDR3 regions. TCR CDR3 underwent first-round RT-PCR with the HTBI primer set. TCRdb called the multiplex PCR reads again in MiXCR, with one record for every CDR3 protein. The sample shows fewer than 550,000 distinct CDR3 sequences, around a quarter of them seen only once. The CDR3 is made up of 15 amino acids. V was clipped by 7 bases and J by 8 bases; unmatched bases: 13. Germline CDR1 is MNHNS and CDR2 is SASEGT. The specimen sequenced was blood. The receptor comes from a woman aged 25-40 years with Graves' ophthalmopathy. This chain uses TRBV6-1 with TRBJ1-2, with 10 bases lining up with TRBD1. The CDR3 protein is CASTRQGAALSGYTF. CDR3 DNA sequence: TGTGCCAGCACCAGACAGGGGGCAGCTTTATCAGGCTACACCTTC.